These T cell receptor beta chains were read from a single sample in a study of beta chain features in type 1 diabetes. Assay used: immunoSEQ multiplex PCR; TCRdb lists only in-frame clones, some missing. The sample lists 330,000 or so clones, over 10% occurring once. Sequencing was carried out using naive CD4+ T cells from blood. These receptors were collected from a woman in her late teens or twenties with type 1 diabetes. Both conserved end residues are part of each CDR3. A D gene is named only where the DNA matches it firmly. A row's size may be missing; if present it is once, few, many or a size class.

TRBV6-6,few,TRBJ1-4,TRBD1,CASRGQVSGEKLFF,TGTGCCAGCAGAGGACAGGTTTCGGGTGAAAAACTGTTTTTT
TRBV7-9,-,TRBJ2-7,-,CASSLPGKGSYEQYF,TGTGCCAGCAGCTTACCAGGGAAGGGCTCCTACGAGCAGTACTTC
TRBV19,-,TRBJ1-5,-,CASSILAEQPQHF,TGTGCCAGTAGTATATTGGCGGAGCAGCCCCAGCATTTT
TRBV7-2,few,TRBJ1-5,-,CASSTDSGNQPQHF,TGTGCCAGCAGCACTGACAGCGGCAATCAGCCCCAGCATTTT
TRBV7-9,-,TRBJ2-2,-,CASSPGGVNTGELFF,TGTGCCAGCAGCCCGGGGGGCGTGAACACCGGGGAGCTGTTTTTT
TRBV10-3,few,TRBJ1-1,-,CAIRAGTEAFF,TGTGCCATCAGGGCAGGGACTGAAGCTTTCTTT
TRBV9,few,TRBJ2-5,-,CARGRQDLLQETQYF,TGTGCCAGAGGGAGGCAGGACCTATTACAAGAGACCCAGTACTTC
TRBV4-2,few,TRBJ2-1,TRBD2,CASSRLAESSYNEQFF,TGTGCCAGCAGCCGACTAGCCGAAAGCTCCTACAATGAGCAGTTCTTC
TRBV6-5,-,TRBJ2-5,TRBD1,CASSYSTGGRETQYF,TGTGCCAGCAGTTACTCGACAGGGGGCAGGGAGACCCAGTACTTC
TRBV7-9,once,TRBJ2-1,-,CASSFSNEQFF,TGTGCCAGCAGCTTCAGCAATGAGCAGTTCTTC
TRBV28,-,TRBJ2-7,-,CASSRSDLQWDEQYF,TGTGCCAGCAGCCGGAGCGACCTGCAGTGGGACGAGCAGTACTTC
TRBV5-1,-,TRBJ2-3,TRBD2,CASSPWGLAGSTDTQYF,TGCGCCAGCAGCCCCTGGGGGCTAGCGGGTTCTACAGATACGCAGTATTTT
TRBV12-5,few,TRBJ1-6,-,CASGPGAGSPLHF,TGTGCTAGTGGACCAGGGGCAGGTTCACCCCTCCACTTT
TRBV7-2,few,TRBJ2-3,TRBD1,CASSLGYRGPDTQYF,TGTGCCAGCAGCTTAGGCTACAGGGGTCCAGATACGCAGTATTTT
TRBV7-9,few,TRBJ2-1,TRBD1,CASSHDRGGQFF,TGTGCCAGCAGCCATGACAGGGGAGGGCAGTTCTTC
TRBV4-2,-,TRBJ2-1,-,CASSQDWETNGEQFF,TGTGCCAGCAGCCAAGATTGGGAGACTAATGGTGAGCAGTTCTTC
TRBV21-1,few,TRBJ2-1,-,CASSKDWPGTSGYNEQFF,TGTGCCAGCAGCAAAGATTGGCCCGGGACTAGCGGATACAATGAGCAGTTCTTC
TRBV6-5,few,TRBJ2-7,TRBD2,CASSYRTSGTYEQYF,TGTGCCAGCAGTTACCGGACTAGCGGTACCTACGAGCAGTACTTC
TRBV4-3,-,TRBJ1-2,TRBD1,CASSLRGFGYTF,TGCGCCAGCAGCCTCAGGGGGTTTGGCTACACCTTC
TRBV2,few,TRBJ2-5,TRBD2,CASSDVLAGVETQYF,TGTGCCAGCAGTGATGTGCTAGCGGGGGTAGAGACCCAGTACTTC
TRBV7-2,-,TRBJ2-3,-,CASSPRGDTQYF,TGTGCCAGCAGTCCCCGGGGGGATACGCAGTATTTT
TRBV6-5,few,TRBJ1-1,-,CASSYLENTEAFF,TGTGCCAGCAGTTACTTAGAGAACACTGAAGCTTTCTTT
TRBV2,-,TRBJ1-2,-,CASSESRGYTF,TGTGCCAGCAGTGAATCTCGTGGCTACACCTTC
TRBV19,few,TRBJ1-1,-,CASSSAGTPNTEAFF,TGTGCCAGTAGTAGCGCCGGGACACCGAACACTGAAGCTTTCTTT
TRBV29-1,few,TRBJ1-4,TRBD1,CSVAGTGNEKLFF,TGCAGCGTTGCTGGGACAGGCAATGAAAAACTGTTTTTT
TRBV28,few,TRBJ2-2,TRBD1,CASSSGQGDTGELFF,TGTGCCAGCAGTTCGGGACAGGGGGACACCGGGGAGCTGTTTTTT
TRBV5-1,few,TRBJ1-1,TRBD1,CASSLTGTVTEAFF,TGCGCCAGCAGCTTGACCGGGACAGTCACTGAAGCTTTCTTT
TRBV19,few,TRBJ2-1,TRBD2,CASSIGLAESNEQFF,TGTGCCAGTAGTATAGGTCTAGCGGAGTCCAATGAGCAGTTCTTC